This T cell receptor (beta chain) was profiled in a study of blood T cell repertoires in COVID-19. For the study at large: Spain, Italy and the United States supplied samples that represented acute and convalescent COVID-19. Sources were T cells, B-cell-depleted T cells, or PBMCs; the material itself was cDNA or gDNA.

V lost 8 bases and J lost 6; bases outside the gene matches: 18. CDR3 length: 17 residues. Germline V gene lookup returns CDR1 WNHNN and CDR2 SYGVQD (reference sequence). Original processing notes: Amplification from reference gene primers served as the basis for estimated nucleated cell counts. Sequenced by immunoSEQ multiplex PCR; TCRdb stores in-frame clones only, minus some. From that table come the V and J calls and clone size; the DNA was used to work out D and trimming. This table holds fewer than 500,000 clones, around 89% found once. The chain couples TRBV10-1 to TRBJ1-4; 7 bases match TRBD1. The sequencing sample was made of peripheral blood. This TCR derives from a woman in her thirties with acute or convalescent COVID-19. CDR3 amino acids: CASGTAKPLPSYEKLFF. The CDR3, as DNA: TGCGCCAGCGGGACAGCCAAACCTCTCCCTTCGTATGAAAAACTGTTTTTT.